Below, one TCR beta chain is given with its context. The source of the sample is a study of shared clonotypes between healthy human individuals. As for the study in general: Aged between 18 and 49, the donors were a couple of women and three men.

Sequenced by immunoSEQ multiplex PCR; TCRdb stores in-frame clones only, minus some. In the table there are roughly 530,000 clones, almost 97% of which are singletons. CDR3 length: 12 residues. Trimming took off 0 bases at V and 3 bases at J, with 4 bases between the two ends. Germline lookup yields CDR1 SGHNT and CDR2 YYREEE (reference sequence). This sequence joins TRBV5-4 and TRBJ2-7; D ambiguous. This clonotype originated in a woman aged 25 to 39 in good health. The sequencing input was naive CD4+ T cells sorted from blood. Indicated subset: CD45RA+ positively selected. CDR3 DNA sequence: TGTGCCAGCAGCTTGGCCAACTACGAGCAGTACTTC. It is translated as CASSLANYEQYF. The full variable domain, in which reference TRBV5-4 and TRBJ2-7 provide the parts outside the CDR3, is ETGVTQSPTHLIKTRGQQVTLRCSSQSGHNTVSWYQQALGQGPQFIFQYYREEENGRGNFPPRFSGLQFPNYSSELNVNALELDDSALYLCASSLANYEQYFGPGTRLTVT.